This TCR beta chain derives from a study of shared clonotypes between healthy human individuals. This CDR3 comprises 16 residues. Germline CDR1 is MNHNS and CDR2 is SASEGT. V was trimmed by 4 bases and J by 4 bases, leaving 17 bases between them. Libraries were prepared by immunoSEQ multiplex PCR; TCRdb keeps only in-frame clonotypes and omits some of them. The sample carries about 2.4 million clones, approximately 92% recorded once. The chain joins TRBV6-1 to TRBJ1-5, with D unresolved. This clonotype originated in a man between 18 and 29 years old in good health. The sequenced material came from naive CD4+ T cells sorted from blood. Sample subset: CD45RA+ positively selected. CDR3 DNA sequence: TGTGCCAGCAGTGTCAGAGCAGTGGAGGGAAATCAGCCCCAGCATTTT. Translating it yields CASSVRAVEGNQPQHF.